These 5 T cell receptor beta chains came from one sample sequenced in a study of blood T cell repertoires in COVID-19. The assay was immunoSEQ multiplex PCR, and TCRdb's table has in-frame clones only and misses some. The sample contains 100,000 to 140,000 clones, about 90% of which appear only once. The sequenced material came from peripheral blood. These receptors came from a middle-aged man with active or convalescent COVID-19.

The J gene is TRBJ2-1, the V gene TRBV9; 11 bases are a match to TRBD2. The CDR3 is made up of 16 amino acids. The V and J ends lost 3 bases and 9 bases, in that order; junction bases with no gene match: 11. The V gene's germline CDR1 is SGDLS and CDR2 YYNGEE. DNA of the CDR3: TGTGCCAGCAGCGGACGGACTAGCGGGTTTGTCGGTGAGCAGTTCTTC. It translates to CASSGRTSGFVGEQFF. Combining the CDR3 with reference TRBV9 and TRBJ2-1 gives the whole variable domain DSGVTQTPKHLITATGQRVTLRCSPRSGDLSVYWYQQSLDQGLQFLIQYYNGEERAKGNILERFSAQQFPDLHSELNLSSLELGDSALYFCASSGRTSGFVGEQFFGPGTRLTVL.

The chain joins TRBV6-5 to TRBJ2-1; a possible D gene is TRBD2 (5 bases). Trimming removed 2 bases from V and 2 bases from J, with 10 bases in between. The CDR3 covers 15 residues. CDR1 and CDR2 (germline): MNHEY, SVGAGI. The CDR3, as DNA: TGTGCCAGCAGTTACGGGAGCGGAACCTACAATGAGCAGTTCTTC. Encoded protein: CASSYGSGTYNEQFF.

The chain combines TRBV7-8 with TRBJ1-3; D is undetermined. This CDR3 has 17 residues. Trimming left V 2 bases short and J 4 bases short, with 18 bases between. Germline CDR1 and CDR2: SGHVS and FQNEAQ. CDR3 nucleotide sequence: TGTGCCAGCAGCTTACTCCTTTACTCTGGGCCAGGAAACACCATATATTTT. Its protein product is CASSLLLYSGPGNTIYF.

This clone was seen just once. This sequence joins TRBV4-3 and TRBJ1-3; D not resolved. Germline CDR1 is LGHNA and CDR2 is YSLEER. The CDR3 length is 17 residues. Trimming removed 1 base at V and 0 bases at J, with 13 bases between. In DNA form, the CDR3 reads TGCGCCAGCAGCCAAGGGTCAGGACTGTTCTCTGGAAACACCATATATTTT. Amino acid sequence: CASSQGSGLFSGNTIYF.

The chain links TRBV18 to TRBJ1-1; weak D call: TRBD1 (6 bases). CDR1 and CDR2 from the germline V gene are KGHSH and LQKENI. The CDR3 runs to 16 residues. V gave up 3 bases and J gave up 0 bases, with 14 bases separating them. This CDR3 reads CASSPRTVDMNTEAFF. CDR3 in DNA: TGTGCCAGCTCACCGAGGACAGTAGACATGAACACTGAAGCTTTCTTT. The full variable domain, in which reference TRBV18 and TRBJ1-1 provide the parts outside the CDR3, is NAGVMQNPRHLVRRRGQEARLRCSPMKGHSHVYWYRQLPEEGLKFMVYLQKENIIDESGMPKERFSAEFPKEGPSILRIQQVVRGDSAAYFCASSPRTVDMNTEAFFGQGTRLTVV.